The next 27 T cell receptor beta chains were all read from a single sample in a study of T cells after posttransplantation cyclophosphamide. Cyclophosphamide on days +3 and +4 followed busulfan-fludarabine conditioning and a marrow graft. Here immunoSEQ multiplex PCR was the method, and the copy in TCRdb shows in-frame clones only, minus some. This table holds roughly 42,000 clones, about nine tenths found once. Sequenced material: PBMCs, taken about 64 days after allogeneic stem cell transplant with posttransplant cyclophosphamide. The receptors were gathered from a male patient aged 60 to 75 who received an allogeneic stem cell transplant from a related donor and was CMV-positive. T cells may partly derive from the graft donor.

The chain carries TRBV7-6 and TRBJ2-5; 14 bases are shared with TRBD2. The CDR3 totals 16 residues. The V and J ends lost 5 bases and 5 bases, in that order; junction bases with no gene match: 7. Germline V lookup: CDR1 SGHVS, CDR2 FNYEAQ. The CDR3 loop is CASSLGLAGAGETQYF. CDR3 sequence (DNA): TGTGCCAGCAGCCTGGGACTAGCGGGGGCAGGGGAGACCCAGTACTTC.

This clone was detected a few times. The chain employs TRBV19 and TRBJ1-4, with a tentative D call TRBD1 (5 bases). The CDR3 covers 14 residues. Germline CDR1 LNHDA, CDR2 SQIVND (reference sequence). V lost 2 bases to trimming and J lost 8 bases, with 12 bases between them. CDR3 sequence: CASSIRGAAEKLFF. The CDR3 coding sequence is TGTGCCAGTAGTATACGTGGGGCGGCCGAAAAACTGTTTTTT.

The chain couples TRBV7-8 to TRBJ1-1, with 8 bases matching TRBD1. Trimming cost V 5 bases and J 1 base; bases outside gene matches: 6. From germline, CDR1 is SGHVS and CDR2 FQNEAQ. The CDR3 totals 15 residues. The CDR3 coding sequence is TGTGCCAGCAGCCATACGACAGGGGCGAACACTGAAGCTTTCTTT. Translated, it gives CASSHTTGANTEAFF.

This rearrangement joins TRBV4-1 to TRBJ1-1; 9 bases agree with TRBD1. J gave up 3 bases and V 1 base, and 12 bases lay outside the gene matches. Per germline, CDR1 MGHRA and CDR2 YSYEKL. This CDR3 has 18 amino acids. CDR3: CASSQVPGQGSQDTEAFF. The CDR3 nucleotides read TGCGCCAGCAGCCAAGTCCCGGGACAGGGTTCCCAGGACACTGAAGCTTTCTTT.

The rearrangement joins TRBV2 to TRBJ1-1; a weak D match, TRBD1 (6 bases). Germline values: CDR1 SNHLY, CDR2 FYNNEI. The CDR3 is 14 residues long. V lost 6 bases to trimming and J lost 2 bases, with 13 bases between them. CDR3 DNA sequence: TGTGCCAGCAGACAGGGTTTTGGAAACACTGAAGCTTTCTTT. As protein: CASRQGFGNTEAFF.

This chain joins TRBV4-1 and TRBJ2-7; D is possibly TRBD1 (8 bases). With the DNA end fitting TRBJ2-1 better, the J assignment may be wrong. The germline V gene encodes CDR1 MGHRA and CDR2 YSYEKL. There are 17 residues in the CDR3. The CDR3 here is CASSLVLGQGGHNEQFF. CDR3 DNA: TGCGCCAGCAGCCTTGTGCTCGGACAGGGAGGGCACAATGAGCAGTTCTTC.

The genes are TRBV6-4 and TRBJ1-5, with D possibly being TRBD1 (6 bases). V was cut by 11 bases and J by 4 bases, with 18 bases left in between. The CDR3 spans 14 residues. CDR1 is MRHNA, CDR2 SNTAGT, per germline. The CDR3 sequence: CAADPRGRNQPQHF. CDR3 nucleotides: TGTGCCGCCGACCCCAGGGGTCGGAATCAGCCCCAGCATTTT.

The rearrangement joins TRBV5-4 to TRBJ2-2; TRBD2 might be the D (5 bases). Germline V lookup: CDR1 SGHNT, CDR2 YYREEE (reference sequence). The V end lost 3 bases, the J end lost 1 base, and 7 bases lay between the germline ends. The CDR3 covers 14 residues. The CDR3 sequence is CASSWTGNTGELFF. CDR3 coding DNA: TGTGCCAGCAGCTGGACTGGGAACACCGGGGAGCTGTTTTTT.

The rearrangement uses TRBV4-2 and TRBJ2-1; 8 bases agree with TRBD2. The germline gives CDR1 LGHNA, CDR2 YNFKEQ. Losses at the gene ends were 3 bases for V and 4 bases for J; bases not matched to a gene: 5. The CDR3 covers 15 residues. This CDR3 reads CASSHQSGGYNEQFF. DNA for the CDR3: TGTGCCAGCAGCCACCAGAGCGGGGGTTACAATGAGCAGTTCTTC.

V gene TRBV2 combines with J gene TRBJ2-1, with 11 bases lining up with TRBD2. J was trimmed by 8 bases and V by 4 bases; bases with no gene match: 10. CDR1 is SNHLY and CDR2 is FYNNEI in the germline V gene. This CDR3 region has 16 residues. For the CDR3, the DNA is TGTGCCAGCAGTGTAGCGTTAGCGGGGGGGCAGGATGAGCAGTTCTTC. It translates to CASSVALAGGQDEQFF.

This clone has just one count. The rearrangement joins TRBV11-2 to TRBJ2-7; 8 nucleotides match TRBD1. Germline values: CDR1 SGHAT, CDR2 FQNNGV. CDR3 length: 12 residues. V shed 4 bases and J 9 bases; nucleotides not matched to a gene: 5. Here the CDR3 reads CASSSEGTGQYF. In nucleotides, the CDR3 is TGTGCCAGCAGCTCAGAAGGGACAGGGCAGTACTTC.

The chain has TRBV4-1 and TRBJ1-5; tentative D call: TRBD1 (5 bases). Trimming pared 1 base from V and 4 bases from J, leaving 8 bases between. Germline V gene sequence: CDR1 MGHRA, CDR2 YSYEKL. The CDR3 totals 14 residues. The CDR3 DNA reads TGCGCCAGCAGCCAAGTCGGGGGTAATCAGCCCCAGCATTTT. As protein: CASSQVGGNQPQHF.

The chain has TRBV5-1 and TRBJ2-3, with D maybe TRBD2 (5 bases). The CDR3 sequence is 21 residues long. Looked up from germline, CDR1 is SGHRS and CDR2 is YFSETQ. V lost 2 bases and J 1 base, leaving 29 bases between the germline ends. The CDR3 DNA reads as TGCGCCAGCAGCTTCAATCTGTTCTATCCCCTCGGGGAGCCTGGCACAGATACGCAGTATTTT. Translation: CASSFNLFYPLGEPGTDTQYF.

The chain has TRBV11-2 and TRBJ2-7; TRBD2 might be the D (6 bases). Trimming pared 1 base from V and 7 bases from J, leaving 23 bases between. The CDR3 runs to 17 residues. Per the germline V gene, CDR1 is SGHAT and CDR2 is FQNNGV. CDR3 loop: CASSLALGRGVPGEQYV. CDR3 coding DNA: TGTGCCAGCAGCTTAGCGCTTGGGCGGGGTGTCCCGGGAGAGCAGTACGTC.

V is TRBV5-1 and J is TRBJ2-3, with unresolved D. Germline V CDR1 and CDR2: SGHRS, YFSETQ. V was shortened by 0 bases and J by 0 bases, with 5 bases between the two germline ends. This CDR3 has 14 amino acids. The CDR3 nucleotides read TGCGCCAGCAGCTTGGGGCTTAGCACAGATACGCAGTATTTT. Translation: CASSLGLSTDTQYF.

The rearrangement uses TRBV2 and TRBJ2-2; D is perhaps TRBD1 (5 bases). This CDR3 region has 12 residues. V lost 7 bases and J lost 7, with 10 bases in between. The germline gives CDR1 SNHLY, CDR2 FYNNEI. The CDR3 is CASKAGYGELFF. CDR3 nucleotides: TGTGCCAGCAAGGCAGGGTACGGGGAGCTGTTTTTT. The full variable domain, its missing parts supplied by reference TRBV2 and TRBJ2-2, is EPEVTQTPSHQVTQMGQEVILRCVPISNHLYFYWYRQILGQKVEFLVSFYNNEISEKSEIFDDQFSVERPDGSNFTLKIRSTKLEDSAMYFCASKAGYGELFFGEGSRLTVL.

The J gene is TRBJ2-1, the V gene TRBV18; TRBD2 aligns across 15 bases. CDR1 and CDR2 (germline): KGHSH, LQKENI. The CDR3 spans 16 residues. The ends lost 2 bases at V and 6 bases at J; junction bases unmatched: 2. CDR3 DNA sequence: TGTGCCAGCTCACCAGCGGGACTAGCGGGGGGCAATGAGCAGTTCTTC. Its protein is CASSPAGLAGGNEQFF.

The chain carries TRBV19 and TRBJ1-1; TRBD1 matches 7 bases. The CDR3 length is 14 residues. Looked up from germline, CDR1 is LNHDA and CDR2 is SQIVND (reference sequence). The junction had 8 bases not matched to a gene; V was cut back by 6 bases and J by 4 bases. CDR3 protein: CASSRIDRATEAFF. The CDR3 DNA reads TGTGCCAGTAGCCGCATCGACAGGGCCACTGAAGCTTTCTTT.

The genes are TRBV5-1 and TRBJ2-4, with 8 bases matching TRBD1. Trimming cost V 4 bases and J 11 bases; bases outside gene matches: 11. This CDR3 is built from 14 residues. Germline-derived CDR1 and CDR2 are SGHRS and YFSETQ. CDR3 sequence: CASSQTGGSLVQYF. DNA for the CDR3: TGCGCCAGCAGCCAAACAGGGGGATCCTTGGTTCAGTACTTC.

The chain joins TRBV5-1 to TRBJ1-2, with TRBD1 matching over 8 bases. The V gene end was trimmed by 7 bases and the J gene end by 1 base; junction bases not matched to a gene: 9. The CDR3 spans 15 residues. Germline-derived CDR1 and CDR2 are SGHRS and YFSETQ. The CDR3 DNA reads as TGCGCCAGCCAAGTGGGACAGGACGGTAACTATGGCTACACCTTC. As protein: CASQVGQDGNYGYTF.

The chain employs TRBV9 and TRBJ2-2, with TRBD1 matching over 8 bases. Unmatched junction bases numbered 6, after V lost 5 bases and J lost 6 bases. CDR3 length equals 14 residues. CDR1 and CDR2 from the germline V gene are SGDLS and YYNGEE. The CDR3 spells CASRSKTGAGELFF. CDR3 bases: TGTGCCAGCAGATCTAAGACAGGGGCCGGGGAGCTGTTTTTT. Combining the CDR3 with reference TRBV9 and TRBJ2-2 gives the whole variable domain DSGVTQTPKHLITATGQRVTLRCSPRSGDLSVYWYQQSLDQGLQFLIQYYNGEERAKGNILERFSAQQFPDLHSELNLSSLELGDSALYFCASRSKTGAGELFFGEGSRLTVL.

The chain couples TRBV2 to TRBJ2-5, with 7 bases fitting TRBD2. V was clipped by 7 bases and J by 5 bases; unmatched bases: 10. The CDR3 covers 14 residues. Germline values: CDR1 SNHLY, CDR2 FYNNEI. DNA of the CDR3: TGTGCCAGCACCCGCCCTACCGGGAGGGAGACCCAGTACTTC. This sequence encodes CASTRPTGRETQYF.

The rearrangement joins TRBV6-4 to TRBJ1-5; D might be TRBD1 (5 bases). V lost 6 bases to trimming and J lost 0 bases, with 9 bases between them. The CDR3 totals 14 residues. From germline, CDR1 is MRHNA and CDR2 SNTAGT. The CDR3 region is CASSVDSSNQPQHF. The CDR3 coding sequence is TGTGCCAGCAGCGTAGACAGTAGCAATCAGCCCCAGCATTTT.

This clone was observed a handful of times. The chain combines TRBV2 with TRBJ2-7; 10 bases are shared with TRBD1. The length of the CDR3 is 15 residues. V was clipped by 6 bases and J by 7 bases; unmatched bases: 12. The germline V gene encodes CDR1 SNHLY and CDR2 FYNNEI. CDR3 DNA sequence: TGTGCCAGCAGCCTTGGGACAGGGGCGGGGAGGGAGCAGTACGTC. Its translation is CASSLGTGAGREQYV.

V gene TRBV9 combines with J gene TRBJ1-2; 8 bases align to TRBD1. The length of the CDR3 is 13 residues. V lost 3 bases and J lost 2; bases outside the gene matches: 0. Germline CDR1 is SGDLS and CDR2 is YYNGEE. CDR3 protein: CASSGDRNYGYTF. The CDR3 nucleotides are TGTGCCAGCAGCGGGGACAGGAACTATGGCTACACCTTC.

This chain joins TRBV6-1 and TRBJ1-2; TRBD1 agrees at 9 bases. The trim removed 2 bases at V and 1 base at J, leaving 20 bases unmatched. The CDR3 consists of 21 residues. Germline assignment: CDR1 MNHNS and CDR2 SASEGT. CDR3 in DNA: TGTGCCAGCAGTGAAAGTCCCCCAAGCCGGGACAGGGCCGATTTTAACTATGGCTACACCTTC. It encodes CASSESPPSRDRADFNYGYTF.

The chain combines TRBV27 with TRBJ2-2, with 7 bases aligning to TRBD2. V dropped 7 bases and J dropped 2; count of bases not matched to a gene: 13. Germline V gene lookup returns CDR1 MNHEY and CDR2 SMNVEV (reference sequence). This CDR3 has 17 amino acids. The CDR3 DNA sequence: TGTGCCAGCAAACCCGGTGGGGGGGGACTCAACACCGGGGAGCTGTTTTTT. This sequence encodes CASKPGGGGLNTGELFF.